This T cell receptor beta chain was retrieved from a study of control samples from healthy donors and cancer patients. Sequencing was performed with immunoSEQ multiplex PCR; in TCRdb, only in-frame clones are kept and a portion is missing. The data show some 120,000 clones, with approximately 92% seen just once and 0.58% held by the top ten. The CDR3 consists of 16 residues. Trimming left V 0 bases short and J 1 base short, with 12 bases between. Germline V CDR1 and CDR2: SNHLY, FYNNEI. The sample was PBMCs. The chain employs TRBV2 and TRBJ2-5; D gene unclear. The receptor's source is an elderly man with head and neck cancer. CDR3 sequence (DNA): TGTGCCAGCAGTGAAGCGCTTCAGCGATTCCAAGAGACCCAGTACTTC. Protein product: CASSEALQRFQETQYF. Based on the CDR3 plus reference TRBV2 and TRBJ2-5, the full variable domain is EPEVTQTPSHQVTQMGQEVILRCVPISNHLYFYWYRQILGQKVEFLVSFYNNEISEKSEIFDDQFSVERPDGSNFTLKIRSTKLEDSAMYFCASSEALQRFQETQYFGPGTRLLVL.